This T cell receptor beta chain came from a study of cytomegalovirus exposure and HLA in healthy donors. Turning to this clone: What it binds is not known.

Study-level results: An assumption of roughly uniform sequencing depth across donors underlay the presence/absence analyses. 87-base-pair reads could not separate some V segments, including TRBV6-2 and TRBV6-3. Researchers reported in a later analysis that a missense DCLRE1C variant was tied to TCR beta V- and J-gene trimming.

The PCR was carried out with 60 Vbeta primers and 13 Jbeta primers. Sequencing used immunoSEQ multiplex PCR; TCRdb keeps in-frame clones, though not all of them. The repertoire holds around 70,000 clones, around three quarters seen once, with 9% to 14% in the top ten. This CDR3 is 15 amino acids long. CDR1 is SGHRS and CDR2 is YFSETQ in the germline V gene. Trimming removed 0 bases from V and 4 bases from J; junction bases left unmatched: 4. The clonotype was recovered from a male donor in good health and CMV-seropositive. This sequence joins TRBV5-1 and TRBJ2-1, with 7 bases matching TRBD1. The specimen sequenced was PBMCs. CDR3 sequence reads: CASSLGQGRYNEQFF. In DNA, the CDR3 is TGCGCCAGCAGCTTGGGACAGGGCAGATACAATGAGCAGTTCTTC.